Below are 2 T cell receptor beta chains sequenced from a single sample in a study of cytomegalovirus exposure and HLA in healthy donors. PCR employed 60 Vbeta and 13 Jbeta primers. Profiled with immunoSEQ multiplex PCR; TCRdb holds only in-frame clones, not every one. Here the sample spans tens of thousands of clones, 73% being singletons. Sequencing was done on a sample of PBMCs. These receptors were obtained from a man aged 45-65 years in good health and CMV-seronegative.

The chain recombines TRBV7-9 with TRBJ2-2; 10 bases are shared with TRBD2. There are 16 residues in the CDR3. Looked up from germline, CDR1 is SEHNR and CDR2 is FQNEAQ (reference sequence). The ends lost 5 bases at V and 4 bases at J; junction bases unmatched: 7. The CDR3 protein is CASSTLAGVRTGELFF. CDR3 bases: TGTGCCAGCAGCACCCTAGCGGGGGTACGCACCGGGGAGCTGTTTTTT.

The chain has TRBV10-3 and TRBJ1-5, with D perhaps matching TRBD1 (6 bases). From germline, CDR1 is ENHRY and CDR2 SYGVKD. The V end lost 8 bases, the J end lost 4 bases, and 9 bases lay between the germline ends. The CDR3 loop spans 12 amino acids. The CDR3 loop reads CAIGQNNQPQHF. The CDR3 nucleotides are TGTGCCATCGGACAGAATAATCAGCCCCAGCATTTT.